This T cell receptor beta chain came from a study of T cell responses to AZD1222 COVID-19 vaccine. Findings and limits, study-wide: Reportedly, nearly half of unique spike TCRs recognized epitopes outside B.1.351/B.1.1.7 mutations.

This clone was counted once. Its antigen is undetermined. Repertoires were generated with immunoSEQ multiplex PCR, while TCRdb's copy carries only in-frame clones and drops some. The data contain approximately 98,000 clones, roughly nine tenths of them singletons. Between the trimmed V and J ends, which lost 6 bases and 0 bases, there was a span of 24 bases. Germline lookup yields CDR1 SGHVS and CDR2 FQNEAQ. The CDR3 is 18 residues long. The source material was peripheral blood, sampled on day 0 of MenACWY control vaccination. The TCR was taken from an adult in good health. The V gene is TRBV7-8, the J gene TRBJ2-7; D could derive from TRBD1 or TRBD2 (5 bases each). CDR3 residues: CASSPALIGSGTSYEQYF. The CDR3 DNA sequence: TGTGCCAGCAGTCCAGCCCTAATCGGTTCGGGGACCTCCTACGAGCAGTACTTC.